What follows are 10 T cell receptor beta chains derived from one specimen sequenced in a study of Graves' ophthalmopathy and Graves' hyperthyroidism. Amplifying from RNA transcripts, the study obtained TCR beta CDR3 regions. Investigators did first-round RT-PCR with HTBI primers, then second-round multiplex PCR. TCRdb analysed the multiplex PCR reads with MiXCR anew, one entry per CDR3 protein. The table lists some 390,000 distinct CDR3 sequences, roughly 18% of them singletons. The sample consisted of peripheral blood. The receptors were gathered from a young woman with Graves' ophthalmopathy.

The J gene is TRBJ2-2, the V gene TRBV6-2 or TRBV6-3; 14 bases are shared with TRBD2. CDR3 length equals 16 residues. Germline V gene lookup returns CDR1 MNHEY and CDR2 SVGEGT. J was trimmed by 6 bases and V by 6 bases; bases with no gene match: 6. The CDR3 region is CASSRGTSGSSGELFF. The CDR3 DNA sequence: TGTGCCAGCAGCCGTGGGACTAGCGGGAGTTCCGGGGAGCTGTTTTTT.

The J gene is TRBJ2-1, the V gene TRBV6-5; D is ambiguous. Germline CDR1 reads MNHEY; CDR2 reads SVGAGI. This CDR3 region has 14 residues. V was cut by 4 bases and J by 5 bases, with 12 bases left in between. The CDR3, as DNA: TGTGCCAGCAGTTCCCCAACGTTCGACAATGAGCAGTTCTTC. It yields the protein CASSSPTFDNEQFF.

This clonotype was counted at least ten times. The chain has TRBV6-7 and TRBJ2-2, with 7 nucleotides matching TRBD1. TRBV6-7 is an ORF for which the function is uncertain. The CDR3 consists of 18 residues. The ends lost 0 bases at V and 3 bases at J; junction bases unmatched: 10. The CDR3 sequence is CASSYSCTGVLDTGELFF. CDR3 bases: TGTGCCAGCAGTTACTCCTGTACAGGGGTTTTGGACACCGGGGAGCTGTTTTTT.

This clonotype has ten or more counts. CDR3 sequence: CASSLATASGNTIYF. The CDR3 nucleotides are TGCGCCAGCAGCTTGGCGACAGCCTCTGGAAACACCATATATTTT. This chain links TRBV5-1 with TRBJ1-3, with D perhaps matching TRBD1 (5 bases). Germline V gene sequence: CDR1 SGHRS, CDR2 YFSETQ. The CDR3 is 15 residues long. V was pared by 0 bases and J by 0 bases, with 7 bases between.

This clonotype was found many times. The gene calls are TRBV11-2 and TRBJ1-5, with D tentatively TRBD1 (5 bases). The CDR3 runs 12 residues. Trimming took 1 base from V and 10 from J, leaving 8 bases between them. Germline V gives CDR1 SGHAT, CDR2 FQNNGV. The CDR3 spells CASSLVDIPQHF. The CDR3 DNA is TGTGCCAGCAGCTTAGTGGACATCCCCCAGCATTTT. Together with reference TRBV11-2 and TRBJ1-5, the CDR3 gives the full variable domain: EAGVAQSPRYKIIEKRQSVAFWCNPISGHATLYWYQQILGQGPKLLIQFQNNGVVDDSQLPKDRFSAERLKGVDSTLKIQPAKLEDSAVYLCASSLVDIPQHFGDGTRLSIL.

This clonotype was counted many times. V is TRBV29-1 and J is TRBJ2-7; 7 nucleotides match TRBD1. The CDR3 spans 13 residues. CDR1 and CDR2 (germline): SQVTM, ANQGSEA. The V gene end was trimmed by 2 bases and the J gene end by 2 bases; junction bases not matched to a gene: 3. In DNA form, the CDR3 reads TGCAGCGTTGAAACCGGGACAGCCTACGAGCAGTACTTC. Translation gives CSVETGTAYEQYF.

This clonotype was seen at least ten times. The CDR3 DNA reads TGTGCCAGCAGTCGACAGGGGGCTTGGACTGAAGCTTTCTTT. Its translation: CASSRQGAWTEAFF. The chain has TRBV6-1 and TRBJ1-1; TRBD1 agrees at 10 bases. Trimming at V came to 5 bases and at J to 5 bases, leaving 5 bases not matched to a gene. This CDR3 is built from 14 residues. Germline lookup yields CDR1 MNHNS and CDR2 SASEGT.

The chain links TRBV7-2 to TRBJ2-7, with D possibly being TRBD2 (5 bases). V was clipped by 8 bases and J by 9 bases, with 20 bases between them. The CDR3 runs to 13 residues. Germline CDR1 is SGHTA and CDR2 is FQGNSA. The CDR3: CASSALVGVWQYF. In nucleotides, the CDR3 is TGTGCCAGCTCTGCCCTTGTCGGGGTGTGGCAGTACTTC.

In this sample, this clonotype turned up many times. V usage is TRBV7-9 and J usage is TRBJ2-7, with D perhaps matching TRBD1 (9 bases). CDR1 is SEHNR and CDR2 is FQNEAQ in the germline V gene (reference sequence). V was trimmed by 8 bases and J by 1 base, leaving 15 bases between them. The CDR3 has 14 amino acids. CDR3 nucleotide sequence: TGTGCCAGCCGGGAGGGGACAGGGTCCTACGAGCAGTACTTC. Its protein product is CASREGTGSYEQYF.

CDR3 amino acids: CARSGTGGISYGYTF. CDR3 bases: TGTGCCAGGAGCGGGACAGGGGGCATCAGCTATGGCTACACCTTC. V and J are TRBV6-2 or TRBV6-3 and TRBJ1-2, with 12 bases identical to TRBD1. Germline V lookup: CDR1 MNHEY, CDR2 SVGEGT. V lost 9 bases, J lost 4 bases, and 9 bases stayed unmatched. There are 15 residues in the CDR3.